The clone carrying this T cell receptor beta chain has ten or more counts. The CDR3 runs 14 residues. Germline V gene lookup returns CDR1 SGHAT and CDR2 FQNNGV. V was pared by 5 bases and J by 5 bases, with 15 bases between. The record originates from a study of T-cell memory formation after mild COVID-19. TCR alpha and TCR beta cDNA libraries with sample barcodes and UMIs came from 5'RACE using constant-segment primers. MiXCR, applied by TCRdb to the 5' RACE reads, yields one record per CDR3 protein. The sample contains roughly 29,000 distinct CDR3 sequences, less than 7.5% of which appear only once.

The chain couples TRBV11-2 to TRBJ1-1; maybe TRBD1 (6 bases). The receptor comes from an adult woman who had mild COVID-19 (a few samples of this study predate the infection). Cell type and time point are not known. Specimen: PBMCs or a T cell subset sorted from them (not recorded which). The CDR3 DNA reads TGTGCCAGCAGCCCGGCCGGGGGCTCAACTGAAGCTTTCTTT. As protein: CASSPAGGSTEAFF.